This TCR beta chain is drawn from a study of OX40 agonist ivuxolimab in advanced cancers. A word on this clone: Antigen unknown.

Assay used: immunoSEQ multiplex PCR; TCRdb lists only in-frame clones, some missing. The sample has 99,000 or so clones, roughly 94% seen once; the top ten hold approximately 0.2%. Study-wide findings and caveats: Part of the nonresponder group also had normalized T-cell clonal expansion that was low.

Per the germline V gene, CDR1 is SQVTM and CDR2 is ANQGSEA. There are 13 residues in the CDR3. Trimming shortened V by 4 bases and J by 6 bases, and 10 bases separated the two germline ends. The chain combines TRBV29-1 with TRBJ1-6; D possibly corresponds to TRBD1 (6 bases). This TCR came from an adult with an advanced solid tumor such as melanoma, head and neck, liver or kidney cancer. The sample in question was CD4+ or CD8+ T cells sorted from blood, obtained in a trial of the OX40 agonist ivuxolimab. CDR3 coding DNA: TGCAGCGTTGTTGTGGGGGCTAATTCACCCCTCCACTTT. Its translation is CSVVVGANSPLHF. The whole variable domain, remainder taken from reference TRBV29-1 and TRBJ1-6, is SAVISQKPSRDICQRGTSLTIQCQVDSQVTMMFWYRQQPGQSLTLIATANQGSEATYESGFVIDKFPISRPNLTFSTLTVSNMSPEDSSIYLCSVVVGANSPLHFGNGTRLTVT.